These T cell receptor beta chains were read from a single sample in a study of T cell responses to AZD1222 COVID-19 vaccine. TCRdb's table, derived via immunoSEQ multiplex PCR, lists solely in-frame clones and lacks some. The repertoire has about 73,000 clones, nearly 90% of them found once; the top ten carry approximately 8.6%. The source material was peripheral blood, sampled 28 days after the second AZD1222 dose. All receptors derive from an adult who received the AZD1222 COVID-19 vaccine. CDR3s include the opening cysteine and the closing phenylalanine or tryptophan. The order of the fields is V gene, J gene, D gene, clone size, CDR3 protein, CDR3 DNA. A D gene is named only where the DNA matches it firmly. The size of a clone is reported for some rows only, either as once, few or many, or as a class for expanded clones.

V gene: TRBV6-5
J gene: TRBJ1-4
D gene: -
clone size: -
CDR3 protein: CASSYSNSRVNEKLFF
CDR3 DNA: TGTGCCAGCAGTTACTCGAATTCCAGGGTTAATGAAAAACTGTTTTTT

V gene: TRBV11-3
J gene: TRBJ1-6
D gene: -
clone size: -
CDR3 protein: CASSLRLSNSPLHF
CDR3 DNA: TGTGCCAGCAGCTTAAGGCTGTCGAATTCACCCCTCCACTTT

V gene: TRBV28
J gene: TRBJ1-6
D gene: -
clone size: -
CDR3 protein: CASRRTPARGNSPLHF
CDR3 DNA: TGTGCCAGCAGACGCACCCCAGCCAGGGGTAATTCACCCCTCCACTTT

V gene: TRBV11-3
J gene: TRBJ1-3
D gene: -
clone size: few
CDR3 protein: CASSLGGTGNTIYF
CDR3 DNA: TGTGCCAGCAGCTTGGGAGGGACTGGAAACACCATATATTTT

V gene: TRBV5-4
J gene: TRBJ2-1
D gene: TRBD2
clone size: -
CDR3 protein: CASSMAALAGGYNEQFF
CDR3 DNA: TGTGCCAGCAGCATGGCCGCGTTAGCGGGGGGGTACAATGAGCAGTTCTTC

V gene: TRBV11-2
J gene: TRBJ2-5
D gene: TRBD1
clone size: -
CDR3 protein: CASSRDSKETQYF
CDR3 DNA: TGTGCCAGCAGTCGGGACAGTAAAGAGACCCAGTACTTC

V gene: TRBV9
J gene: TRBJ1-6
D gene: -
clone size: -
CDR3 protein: CASSVAPLIDRNSPLHF
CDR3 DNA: TGTGCCAGCAGCGTAGCCCCTTTAATCGACCGGAATTCACCCCTCCACTTT

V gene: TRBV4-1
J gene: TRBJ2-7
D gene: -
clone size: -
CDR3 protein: CASSQFATGSAYEQYF
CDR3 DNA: TGCGCCAGCAGCCAATTTGCTACAGGGTCTGCCTACGAGCAGTACTTC

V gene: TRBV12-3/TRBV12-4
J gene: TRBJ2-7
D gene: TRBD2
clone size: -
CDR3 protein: CASSSGSGDDAF
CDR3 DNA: TGTGCCAGCAGTTCCGGAAGCGGGGATGACGCTTTC

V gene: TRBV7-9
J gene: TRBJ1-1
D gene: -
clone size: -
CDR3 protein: CASSLSRGGTEAFF
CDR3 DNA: TGTGCCAGCAGCTTATCCAGGGGTGGCACTGAAGCTTTCTTT

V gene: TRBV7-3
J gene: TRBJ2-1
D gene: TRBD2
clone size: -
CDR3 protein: CASSLRPRGLAGGGNNEQFF
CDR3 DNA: TGTGCCAGCAGCTTGCGCCCCAGGGGACTAGCGGGAGGCGGGAACAATGAGCAGTTCTTC

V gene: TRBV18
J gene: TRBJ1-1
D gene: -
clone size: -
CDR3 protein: CASSPQRQALAFF
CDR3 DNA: TGTGCCAGCTCACCTCAGAGACAGGCTTTGGCTTTCTTT

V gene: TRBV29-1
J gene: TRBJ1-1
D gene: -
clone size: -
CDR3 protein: CPACRQVGWVVNTEAFF
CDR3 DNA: TGCCCAGCCTGCCGCCAGGTGGGGTGGGTCGTGAACACTGAAGCTTTCTTT

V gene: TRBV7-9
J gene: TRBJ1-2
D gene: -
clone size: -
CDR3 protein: CASSPRVGWGGYTF
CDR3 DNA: TGTGCCAGCAGCCCCCGCGTGGGCTGGGGTGGCTACACCTTC

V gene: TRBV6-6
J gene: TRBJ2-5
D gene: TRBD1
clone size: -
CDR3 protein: CASSLSRTGGWALNQETQYF
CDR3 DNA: TGTGCCAGCAGTCTAAGCCGGACAGGGGGCTGGGCCCTAAATCAAGAGACCCAGTACTTC

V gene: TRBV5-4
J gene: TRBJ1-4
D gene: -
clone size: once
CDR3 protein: CASSLGGSAATNEKLFF
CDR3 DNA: TGTGCCAGCAGCTTGGGGGGCAGCGCGGCAACTAATGAAAAACTGTTTTTT

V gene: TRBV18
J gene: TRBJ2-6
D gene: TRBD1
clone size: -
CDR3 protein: CASSPATGTGANVLTF
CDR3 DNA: TGTGCCAGCTCACCAGCGACAGGGACTGGGGCCAACGTCCTGACTTTC

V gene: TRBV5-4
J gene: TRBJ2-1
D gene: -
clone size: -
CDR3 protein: CASSSYEGEQFF
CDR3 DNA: TGTGCCAGCAGCTCGTATGAGGGTGAGCAGTTCTTC

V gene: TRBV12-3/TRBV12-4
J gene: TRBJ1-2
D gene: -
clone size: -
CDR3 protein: CASNPTVNYGYTF
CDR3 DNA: TGTGCCAGCAACCCCACGGTGAACTATGGCTACACCTTC

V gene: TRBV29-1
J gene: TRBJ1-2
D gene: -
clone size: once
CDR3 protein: CSVEVGQPLYGYTF
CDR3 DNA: TGCAGCGTTGAAGTAGGGCAGCCCCTCTATGGCTACACCTTC

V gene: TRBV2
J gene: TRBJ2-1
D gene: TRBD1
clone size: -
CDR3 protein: CASSDGAGTGGLYEQFF
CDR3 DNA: TGTGCCAGCAGTGATGGAGCCGGGACAGGGGGTTTATATGAGCAGTTCTTC

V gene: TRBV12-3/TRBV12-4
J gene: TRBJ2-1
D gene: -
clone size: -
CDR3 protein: CATGSYNEQFF
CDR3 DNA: TGTGCCACCGGTTCCTACAATGAGCAGTTCTTC

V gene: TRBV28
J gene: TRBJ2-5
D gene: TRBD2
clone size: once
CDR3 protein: CASSRTSGGRETQYF
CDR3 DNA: TGTGCCAGCAGCCGGACTAGCGGGGGCCGGGAGACCCAGTACTTC

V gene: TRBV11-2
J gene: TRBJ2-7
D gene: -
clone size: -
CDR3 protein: CASSLDVPYEQYF
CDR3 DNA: TGTGCCAGCAGCTTAGATGTTCCCTACGAGCAGTACTTC

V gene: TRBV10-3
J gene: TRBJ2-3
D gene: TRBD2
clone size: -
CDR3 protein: CAISVGTSGSSTDTQYF
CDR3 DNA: TGTGCCATCAGTGTAGGGACTAGCGGTTCTAGCACAGATACGCAGTATTTT

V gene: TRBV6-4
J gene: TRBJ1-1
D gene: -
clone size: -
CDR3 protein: CASSLDVNTEAFF
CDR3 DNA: TGTGCCAGCAGCCTGGACGTGAACACTGAAGCTTTCTTT

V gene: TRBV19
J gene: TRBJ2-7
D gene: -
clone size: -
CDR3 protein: CASEDGTYEQYF
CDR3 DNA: TGTGCCAGTGAGGACGGGACCTACGAGCAGTACTTC

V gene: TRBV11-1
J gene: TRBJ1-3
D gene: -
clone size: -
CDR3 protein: CASSFDARSGNTIYF
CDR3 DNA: TGTGCCAGCAGCTTCGACGCGCGCTCTGGAAACACCATATATTTT

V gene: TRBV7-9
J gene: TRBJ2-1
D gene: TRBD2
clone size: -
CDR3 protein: CASSLAGGPKLEQFF
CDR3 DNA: TGTGCCAGCAGCCTAGCGGGAGGCCCAAAGCTCGAGCAGTTCTTC

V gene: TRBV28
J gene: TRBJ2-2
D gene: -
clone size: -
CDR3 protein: CASSSGPSLTGELFF
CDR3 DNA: TGTGCCAGCAGTTCCGGGCCTTCCCTGACCGGGGAGCTGTTTTTT

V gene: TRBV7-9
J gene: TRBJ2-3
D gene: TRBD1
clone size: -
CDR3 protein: CASSITAGTVMLTQYF
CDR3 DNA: TGTGCCAGCAGCATTACCGCCGGGACAGTCATGCTAACGCAGTATTTT

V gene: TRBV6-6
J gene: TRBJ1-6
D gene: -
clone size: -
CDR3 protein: CASSPPRQSSYNSPLHF
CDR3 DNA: TGTGCCAGCAGTCCCCCCCGACAGAGCTCCTATAATTCACCCCTCCACTTT

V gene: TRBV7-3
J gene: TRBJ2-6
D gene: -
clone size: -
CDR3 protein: CASSLSKGNRANVLTF
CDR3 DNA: TGTGCCAGCAGCCTCTCAAAGGGGAATCGGGCCAACGTCCTGACTTTC

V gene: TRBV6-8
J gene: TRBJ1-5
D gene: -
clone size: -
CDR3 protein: CASSYSQGNQPQHF
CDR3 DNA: TGTGCCAGCAGTTACTCCCAGGGCAATCAGCCCCAGCATTTT

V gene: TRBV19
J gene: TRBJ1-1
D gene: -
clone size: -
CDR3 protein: CASSIQGNTEAFF
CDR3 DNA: TGTGCCAGTAGTATACAGGGGAACACTGAAGCTTTCTTT

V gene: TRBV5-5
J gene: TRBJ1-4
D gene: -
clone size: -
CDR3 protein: CASSLDPGSNEKLFF
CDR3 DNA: TGTGCCAGCAGCTTGGACCCGGGATCTAATGAAAAACTGTTTTTT

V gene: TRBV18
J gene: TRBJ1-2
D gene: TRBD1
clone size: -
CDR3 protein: CASSPPPWTGGYGYTF
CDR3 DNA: TGTGCCAGCTCACCACCCCCTTGGACAGGGGGCTATGGCTACACCTTC

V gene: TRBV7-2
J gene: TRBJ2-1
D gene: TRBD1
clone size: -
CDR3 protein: CASSPDRRIYNEQFF
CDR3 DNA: TGTGCCAGCAGCCCGGACAGGAGAATCTACAATGAGCAGTTCTTC

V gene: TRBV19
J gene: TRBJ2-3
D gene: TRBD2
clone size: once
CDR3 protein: CASSGAVLAGGQDTQYF
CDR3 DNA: TGTGCCAGTAGTGGGGCAGTGCTAGCGGGGGGCCAAGATACGCAGTATTTT